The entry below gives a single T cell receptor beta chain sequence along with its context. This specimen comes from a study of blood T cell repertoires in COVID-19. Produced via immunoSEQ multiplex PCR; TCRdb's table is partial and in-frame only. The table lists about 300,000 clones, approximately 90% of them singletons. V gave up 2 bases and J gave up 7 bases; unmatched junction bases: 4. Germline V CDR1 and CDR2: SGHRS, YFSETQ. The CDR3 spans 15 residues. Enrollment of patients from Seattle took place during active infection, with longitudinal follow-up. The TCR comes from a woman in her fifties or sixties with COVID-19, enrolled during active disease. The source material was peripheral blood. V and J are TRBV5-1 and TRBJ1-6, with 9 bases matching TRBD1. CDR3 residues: CASSLTGGSNSPLHF. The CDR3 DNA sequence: TGCGCCAGCAGCTTAACAGGGGGCTCGAATTCACCCCTCCACTTT.